These 16 T cell receptor beta chains were sequenced from one sample in a study of T cells in Graves' hyperthyroidism and ophthalmopathy (dated by TCRdb to the late 2010s). Libraries came from multiplex PCR. Reads for this sample came from an Illumina HiSeq 2000. The TCR beta CDR3 regions were amplified from RNA transcripts. For the first round of RT-PCR on the TCR CDR3, the HTBI primer set was used together with the Qiagen OneStep RT-PCR kit. TCRdb itself trimmed the public reads at Q25 with fastp, ran MiXCR and retained productive beta chains. Every entry covers one CDR3 protein and lists the most common genes and DNA from its rows. The sample records 370,000 or so distinct CDR3 sequences, roughly 13% of which are singletons. The ten biggest clones cover roughly 20% of the sample. The sample taken for sequencing was blood. The receptors shown here come from a man aged 25 to 40 with Graves' hyperthyroidism that later progressed to Graves' ophthalmopathy.

This clonotype was observed a single time. The chain carries TRBV11-2 and TRBJ1-4, with 9 bases aligning to TRBD1. Per the germline V gene, CDR1 is SGHAT and CDR2 is FQNNGV. With 2 bases clipped from V and 3 bases from J, the junction kept 1 base outside the gene matches. This CDR3 spans 15 amino acids. CDR3 bases: TGTGCCAGCAGCTTAAGGGACAGGGCTAATGAAAAACTGTTTTTT. Translation gives CASSLRDRANEKLFF.

This clonotype was seen a handful of times. J is TRBJ2-1 and V is TRBV7-3; D is perhaps TRBD1 or TRBD2 (7 bases each). V lost 5 bases and J lost 6, with 23 bases in between. Germline assignment: CDR1 SGHTA and CDR2 FQGTGA. The CDR3 runs to 17 residues. The CDR3 loop is CASSPQGGAYLLNEQFF. For the CDR3, the DNA is TGTGCCAGCAGCCCTCAGGGGGGGGCATATCTTCTCAATGAGCAGTTCTTC.

This clonotype showed up just a few times. The V call is TRBV7-2, the J call TRBJ2-1; possibly TRBD2 for D (5 bases). V was clipped by 5 bases and J by 5 bases, with 16 bases between them. Germline V gene data show CDR1 as SGHTA and CDR2 as FQGNSA. The CDR3 extends over 15 amino acids. The CDR3 region has the DNA TGTGCCAGCAGCAGGTCGGGGATCAATAACAATGAGCAGTTCTTC. Amino acids: CASSRSGINNNEQFF.

This clonotype appeared a few times. The chain uses TRBV5-1 and TRBJ2-1; D not resolved. There are 16 residues in the CDR3. Germline V lookup: CDR1 SGHRS, CDR2 YFSETQ. With 0 bases removed from V and 7 bases from J, the gap between germline ends came to 17 bases. The CDR3: CASSLERLPGRNEQFF. The CDR3, as DNA: TGCGCCAGCAGCTTGGAGCGACTCCCTGGCCGTAATGAGCAGTTCTTC.

Many counts were recorded for this clonotype. The chain couples TRBV7-8 to TRBJ2-1, with D perhaps TRBD2 (6 bases). CDR3 length equals 15 residues. Between the trimmed V and J ends, which lost 1 base and 4 bases, there was a span of 11 bases. CDR1 and CDR2 (germline): SGHVS, FQNEAQ. This chain's CDR3 is CASSLGAGPYNEQFF. The DNA for the CDR3 is TGTGCCAGCAGCTTAGGCGCGGGGCCGTACAATGAGCAGTTCTTC.

This clonotype was counted ten times or more. V and J are TRBV24-1 and TRBJ2-2; possible D gene TRBD2, 5 bases. V lost 3 bases and J 7 bases, leaving 14 bases between the germline ends. This CDR3 has 15 residues. CDR1 and CDR2 from the germline V gene are KGHDR and SFDVKD. The CDR3 nucleotides are TGTGCCACCAGTGATCTAGCTCTAGGGAGCGGGGAGCTGTTTTTT. It translates to CATSDLALGSGELFF.

This clonotype was picked up many times. This rearrangement joins TRBV3-1 to TRBJ2-3, with D possibly being TRBD1 (5 bases). The CDR3 runs 14 residues. Germline values: CDR1 LGHDT, CDR2 YNNKEL (reference sequence). V lost 4 bases and J lost 4, with 12 bases in between. The DNA of the CDR3 is TGTGCCAGCAGCCCAGCCCAGGGCCCAGATACGCAGTATTTT. The encoded protein is CASSPAQGPDTQYF.

This clonotype was found a few times. The chain recombines TRBV6-2 or TRBV6-3 with TRBJ2-7, with 7 nucleotides matching TRBD1. Germline-derived CDR1 and CDR2 are MNHEY and SVGEGT. V was clipped by 8 bases and J by 2 bases; unmatched bases: 9. This CDR3 has 14 residues. The CDR3, as DNA: TGTGCCAGCTCTGTACAGGGGACGGCCTACGAGCAGTACTTC. Encoded protein: CASSVQGTAYEQYF.

The chain uses TRBV6-1 and TRBJ2-7; D might be TRBD1 or TRBD2, each matching 5 bases. Germline V lookup: CDR1 MNHNS, CDR2 SASEGT. V was pared by 0 bases and J by 4 bases, with 13 bases between. The length of the CDR3 is 15 residues. The CDR3 loop is CASSEAGTGGYEQYF. CDR3 DNA sequence: TGTGCCAGCAGTGAAGCGGGGACCGGAGGATACGAGCAGTACTTC.

This clonotype was picked up many times. The chain is built from TRBV19 and TRBJ2-2; 9 bases fit TRBD1. Germline V gene sequence: CDR1 LNHDA, CDR2 SQIVND (reference sequence). V lost 5 bases and J lost 3; bases outside the gene matches: 7. This CDR3 spans 16 amino acids. As DNA, the CDR3 is TGTGCCAGTAGTCCGGGACAGGGAGGGTACACCGGGGAGCTGTTTTTT. Amino acids: CASSPGQGGYTGELFF.

This clonotype has a handful of counts. J is TRBJ1-5 and V is TRBV15; maybe TRBD1 (5 bases). Germline V lookup: CDR1 LNHNV, CDR2 YYDKDF (reference sequence). The CDR3 runs to 15 residues. V was trimmed by 0 bases and J by 4 bases, leaving 10 bases between them. CDR3 loop: CATSRDRQPNQPQHF. The CDR3 nucleotides read TGTGCCACCAGCAGAGATCGACAGCCTAATCAGCCCCAGCATTTT.

This clonotype was seen at least ten times. The chain combines TRBV3-1 with TRBJ2-7; the D call may be TRBD1 or TRBD2 (6 bases each). Germline V CDR1 and CDR2: LGHDT, YNNKEL (reference sequence). V lost 4 bases and J lost 7, with 14 bases in between. CDR3 length: 13 amino acids. CDR3 bases: TGTGCCAGCAGCCCGACAGGAGGGTCGGAGCAGTACTTC. This gives the protein CASSPTGGSEQYF.

This clonotype has ten or more counts. This chain joins TRBV12-3 or TRBV12-4 and TRBJ1-4, with D possibly TRBD1 on 5 matching bases. The CDR3 covers 14 residues. V shed 6 bases and J shed 3 bases, with 11 bases lying between them. The CDR3 loop is CASSRTQPNEKLFF. The CDR3, as DNA: TGTGCCAGCAGCCGGACACAGCCTAATGAAAAACTGTTTTTT.

This clonotype came up a few times. CDR3 sequence (DNA): TGTGCCAGCAGCCGAGCTGGGAAAGAGACCCAGTACTTC. Its protein is CASSRAGKETQYF. J is TRBJ2-5 and V is TRBV7-2; D is unclear. V dropped 5 bases and J dropped 3 bases, with 10 bases sitting between them. This CDR3 comprises 13 residues. Germline CDR1 and CDR2: SGHTA and FQGNSA.

The chain joins TRBV7-6 to TRBJ2-2, with 10 bases fitting TRBD2. Germline CDR1 SGHVS, CDR2 FNYEAQ. Losses at the gene ends were 2 bases for V and 6 bases for J; bases not matched to a gene: 6. This CDR3 spans 16 amino acids. The chain's CDR3 is CASSLLAGARAGELFF. CDR3 nucleotides: TGTGCCAGCAGCTTACTAGCGGGGGCCCGCGCCGGGGAGCTGTTTTTT.

The table lists this clonotype with a few counts. CDR3 amino acids: CASSQATGYDEQYF. In DNA form, the CDR3 reads TGCGCCAGCAGCCAAGCCACAGGGTACGACGAGCAGTACTTC. The J gene is TRBJ2-7, the V gene TRBV4-1, with D possibly being TRBD1 (6 bases). The germline gives CDR1 MGHRA, CDR2 YSYEKL. The V end lost 1 base, the J end lost 5 bases, and 12 bases lay between the germline ends. The CDR3 loop spans 14 amino acids.